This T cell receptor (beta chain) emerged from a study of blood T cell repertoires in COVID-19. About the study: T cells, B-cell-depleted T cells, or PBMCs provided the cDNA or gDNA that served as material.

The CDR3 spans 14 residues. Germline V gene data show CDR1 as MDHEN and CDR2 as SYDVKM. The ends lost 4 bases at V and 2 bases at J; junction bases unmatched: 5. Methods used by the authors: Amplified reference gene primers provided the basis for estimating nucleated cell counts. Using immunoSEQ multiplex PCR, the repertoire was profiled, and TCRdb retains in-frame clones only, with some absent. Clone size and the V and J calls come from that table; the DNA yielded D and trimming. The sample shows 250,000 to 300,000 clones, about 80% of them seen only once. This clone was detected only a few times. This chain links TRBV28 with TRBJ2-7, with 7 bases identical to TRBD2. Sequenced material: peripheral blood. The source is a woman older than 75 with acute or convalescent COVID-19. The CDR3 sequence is CASSSWGGAYEQYF. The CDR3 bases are TGTGCCAGCAGTTCCTGGGGGGGTGCCTACGAGCAGTACTTC.